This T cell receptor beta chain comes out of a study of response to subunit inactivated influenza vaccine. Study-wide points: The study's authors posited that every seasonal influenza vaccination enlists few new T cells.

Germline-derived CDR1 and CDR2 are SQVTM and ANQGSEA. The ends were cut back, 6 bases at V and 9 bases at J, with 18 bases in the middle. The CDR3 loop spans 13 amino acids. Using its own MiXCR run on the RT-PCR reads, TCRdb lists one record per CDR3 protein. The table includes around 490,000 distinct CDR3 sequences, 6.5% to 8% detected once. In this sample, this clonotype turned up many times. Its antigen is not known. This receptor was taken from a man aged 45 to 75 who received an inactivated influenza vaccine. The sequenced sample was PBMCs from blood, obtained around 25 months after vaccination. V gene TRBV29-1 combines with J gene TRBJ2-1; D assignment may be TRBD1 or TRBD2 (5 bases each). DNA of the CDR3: TGCAGCGTCGGCCGGGACCTTCAGGCTGAGCAGTTCTTC. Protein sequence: CSVGRDLQAEQFF.